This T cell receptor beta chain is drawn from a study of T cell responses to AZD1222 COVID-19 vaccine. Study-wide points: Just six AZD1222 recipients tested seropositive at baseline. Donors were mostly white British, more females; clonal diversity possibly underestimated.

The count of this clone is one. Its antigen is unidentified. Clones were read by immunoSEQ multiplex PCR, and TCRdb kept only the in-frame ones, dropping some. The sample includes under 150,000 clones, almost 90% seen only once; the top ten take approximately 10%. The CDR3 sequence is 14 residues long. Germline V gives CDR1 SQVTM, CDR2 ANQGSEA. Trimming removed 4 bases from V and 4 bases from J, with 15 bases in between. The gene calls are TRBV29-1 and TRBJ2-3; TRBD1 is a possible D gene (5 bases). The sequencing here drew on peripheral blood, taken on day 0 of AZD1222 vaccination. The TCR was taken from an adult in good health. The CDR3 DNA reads TGCAGCGTTGTTAGGACAAGTCCCCCAGATACGCAGTATTTT. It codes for CSVVRTSPPDTQYF.